This TCR beta chain was documented in a study of cytomegalovirus exposure and HLA in healthy donors. Study results and caveats: Cytomegalovirus association was assigned to about 180 TCR beta chains. In all likelihood, a cluster of highly shared sequence variants was a sequencing artifact. 87-base-pair reads could not separate some V segments, including TRBV6-2 and TRBV6-3.

This CDR3 has 16 residues. Trimming at V came to 0 bases and at J to 4 bases, leaving 8 bases not matched to a gene. CDR1 SGHRS and CDR2 YFSETQ come from the germline V gene. With regard to this clone: Its antigen is not known.

The PCR employed 60 Vbeta primers together with 13 Jbeta primers. Profiled with immunoSEQ multiplex PCR; TCRdb holds only in-frame clones, not every one. Its listing shows some 130,000 clones. The chain combines TRBV5-1 with TRBJ1-2; 8 nucleotides match TRBD1. Sample: PBMCs. The TCR sequence derives from a woman in her forties in good health and CMV-seropositive. CDR3 residues: CASSLVQGARSYGYTF. The CDR3 bases are TGCGCCAGCAGCTTGGTCCAGGGGGCGCGATCCTATGGCTACACCTTC. Drawing the rest from reference TRBV5-1 and TRBJ1-2, the complete variable domain is KAGVTQTPRYLIKTRGQQVTLSCSPISGHRSVSWYQQTPGQGLQFLFEYFSETQRNKGNFPGRFSGRQFSNSRSEMNVSTLELGDSALYLCASSLVQGARSYGYTFGSGTRLTVV.